This note documents a single T cell receptor (beta chain) sequence. As yet, its antigen is unknown. This entry comes from a study of CD8+ T cells in alopecia areata. General study findings and limits: Across lesional scalp, and particularly alopecia totalis/universalis, clonality surpassed that of normal scalp. Amid tofacitinib therapy, many expanded lesional clones stayed present in scalp and blood.

RNA, once extracted, was reverse transcribed into cDNA for use as the sequencing template. TCRdb's table, derived via immunoSEQ multiplex PCR, lists solely in-frame clones and lacks some. The sample consists of approximately 280,000 clones, roughly 64% of them appearing once. This CDR3 region has 13 residues. Germline loops: CDR1 SGHRS, CDR2 YFSETQ. The V gene lost 5 bases and the J gene lost 2 bases, with 10 bases spanning the gap. Treatment specified: oral pan-JAK inhibitor, 5-10 mg twice daily. Sorting separated CD4+ and CD8+ T cells out of PBMCs. The TCR comes from a human donor with alopecia areata. Sequencing was performed on CD4+ T cells sorted from blood, taken at week 24, from a patient treated with tofacitinib. The chain joins TRBV5-1 to TRBJ2-5, with unresolved D. The CDR3 spells CASRRIGQETQYF. The CDR3 DNA is TGCGCCAGCAGAAGGATAGGTCAAGAGACCCAGTACTTC.